This T cell receptor beta chain was identified during a study of spatial heterogeneity in lung cancer. This clonotype was counted ten times or more. Sample time point: sample taken at primary tumor resection. CDR3 length: 12 amino acids. The J segment lost 15 bases and the V segment lost 5 bases, leaving 9 bases of the junction unmatched. Germline V CDR1 and CDR2: SEHNR, FQNEAQ (reference sequence). TCRdb processed the 5' RACE reads anew with MiXCR; each CDR3 protein has one entry. The sample includes roughly 79,000 distinct CDR3 sequences, about 7.8% of them seen just once. The sequenced sample was PBMCs, obtained at surgery. The chain combines TRBV7-9 with TRBJ2-1, with 8 bases fitting TRBD1. This clonotype originated in a male donor with early-stage non-small cell lung cancer. CDR3 DNA: TGTGCCAGCAGCCCGGGGCGACAGGGGTCGTTCTTC. Its protein product is CASSPGRQGSFF.